The 25 T cell receptor beta chains reported below all come from one sample, sequenced in a study of Ad26.COV2.S vaccination and SARS-CoV-2 variants. TCRdb's table, derived via immunoSEQ multiplex PCR, lists solely in-frame clones and lacks some. The table shows 300,000 to 450,000 clones, with about 92% occurring only once. The source material was peripheral blood, sampled after recovery from COVID-19. The receptor source for this set is a human donor who had recovered from COVID-19.

This clone has a single count. The chain has TRBV29-1 and TRBJ2-3; D gene uncertain. This CDR3 region has 15 residues. Germline lookup yields CDR1 SQVTM and CDR2 ANQGSEA. V gave up 4 bases and J gave up 0 bases, with 14 bases separating them. The CDR3 DNA is TGCAGCGTTGTATCGACGGAGTATAGCACAGATACGCAGTATTTT. Translating it yields CSVVSTEYSTDTQYF.

This chain uses TRBV6-5 with TRBJ2-1; 10 bases line up with TRBD2. The CDR3 is 16 amino acids. The germline V gene has CDR1 MNHEY and CDR2 SVGAGI. V lost 4 bases to trimming and J lost 0 bases; unmatched junction nucleotides: 3. For the CDR3, the DNA is TGTGCCAGCAGTTTCTCTAGCGGGGGCTCCTACAATGAGCAGTTCTTC. Amino acids: CASSFSSGGSYNEQFF.

V gene TRBV10-3 combines with J gene TRBJ1-1, with D possibly being TRBD1 (6 bases). V lost 2 bases and J 1 base, leaving 11 bases between the germline ends. Germline V lookup: CDR1 ENHRY, CDR2 SYGVKD. The CDR3 sequence is 15 residues long. The CDR3 sequence: CAISENGGANTEAFF. The CDR3 bases are TGTGCCATCAGTGAGAATGGGGGGGCGAACACTGAAGCTTTCTTT.

The chain carries TRBV4-3 and TRBJ2-3; 7 nucleotides agree with TRBD2. CDR1 is LGHNA and CDR2 is YSLEER in the germline V gene. This CDR3 has 15 residues. V shed 1 base, J shed 6 bases, and the junction held 7 bases outside the gene matches. CDR3 sequence (DNA): TGCGCCAGCAGCCAAGTGGGGGGGAGCGGGGATACGCAGTATTTT. Translated: CASSQVGGSGDTQYF.

This clone was recorded only once. This CDR3 is CASSYRGSSSGNTIYF. The CDR3 DNA follows: TGTGCCAGCAGTTATAGGGGAAGTAGCTCCGGAAACACCATATATTTT. This chain links TRBV6-6 with TRBJ1-3, with D perhaps TRBD1 (5 bases). The V gene lost 3 bases and the J gene lost 4 bases, with 16 bases spanning the gap. Germline V gene sequence: CDR1 MNHNY, CDR2 SVGAGI (reference sequence). This CDR3 comprises 16 residues.

This clone was recorded once. The rearrangement links TRBV6-2 or TRBV6-3 to TRBJ1-1; D ambiguous. V shed 2 bases and J shed 4 bases, with 8 bases lying between them. Germline CDR1 and CDR2: MNHEY and SVGEGT. CDR3 length: 13 amino acids. The CDR3 DNA is TGTGCCAGCAGTTACATGGGTGGCACTGAAGCTTTCTTT. This translates into CASSYMGGTEAFF.

Note on this clone: Other DNA sequences of this sample code for an identical CDR3. The gene calls are TRBV12-3 or TRBV12-4 and TRBJ1-1; no firm D call. CDR3 length: 13 residues. V dropped 7 bases and J dropped 0 bases, with 9 bases sitting between them. As DNA, the CDR3 is TGTGCCAGCACCCTCGGGTTGAACACTGAAGCTTTCTTT. This translates into CASTLGLNTEAFF.

This CDR3 is CASSATSSRRGAFF. CDR3 coding DNA: TGTGCCAGCAGCGCCACGAGCTCCCGTAGGGGAGCTTTCTTT. The V gene is TRBV9, the J gene TRBJ1-1; TRBD1 might be the D (5 bases). CDR3 length: 14 residues. V lost 3 bases, J lost 10 bases, and 19 bases lay in between. Looked up from germline, CDR1 is SGDLS and CDR2 is YYNGEE.

The chain uses TRBV18 and TRBJ2-5, with 7 bases lining up with TRBD1. The ends lost 1 base at V and 5 bases at J; junction bases unmatched: 4. The CDR3 length is 14 residues. Germline V gives CDR1 KGHSH, CDR2 LQKENI. The CDR3 coding sequence is TGTGCCAGCTCACCACTTGCCAGGGGGGAGACCCAGTACTTC. Translated, it gives CASSPLARGETQYF. The entire variable domain, with the rest obtained from reference TRBV18 and TRBJ2-5, is as follows: NAGVMQNPRHLVRRRGQEARLRCSPMKGHSHVYWYRQLPEEGLKFMVYLQKENIIDESGMPKERFSAEFPKEGPSILRIQQVVRGDSAAYFCASSPLARGETQYFGPGTRLLVL.

V gene TRBV7-2 combines with J gene TRBJ2-2; TRBD2 matches at 13 bases. Germline CDR1 and CDR2: SGHTA and FQGNSA. Trimming cost V 4 bases and J 8 bases; bases outside gene matches: 4. The CDR3 sequence is 15 residues long. DNA of the CDR3: TGTGCCAGCAGCTGGGGACTAGCGGGGCAAGGGGAGCTGTTTTTT. It codes for CASSWGLAGQGELFF. Full variable domain (outside the CDR3, taken from reference TRBV7-2 and TRBJ2-2): GAGVSQSPSNKVTEKGKDVELRCDPISGHTALYWYRQSLGQGLEFLIYFQGNSAPDKSGLPSDRFSAERTGGSVSTLTIQRTQQEDSAVYLCASSWGLAGQGELFFGEGSRLTVL.

The chain combines TRBV5-1 with TRBJ1-1; D ambiguous. Germline V lookup: CDR1 SGHRS, CDR2 YFSETQ. V was clipped by 1 base and J by 2 bases, with 6 bases between them. CDR3 length: 13 amino acids. CDR3 residues: CASSLTVNTEAFF. DNA of the CDR3: TGCGCCAGCAGCTTGACAGTCAACACTGAAGCTTTCTTT.

This chain links TRBV4-1 with TRBJ2-7; 11 bases agree with TRBD2. Germline values: CDR1 MGHRA, CDR2 YSYEKL. The trim removed 1 base at V and 3 bases at J, leaving 2 bases unmatched. CDR3 length equals 15 residues. CDR3 DNA: TGCGCCAGCAGCCAAGGACTAGCGGGGAGCTACGAGCAGTACTTC. It codes for CASSQGLAGSYEQYF.

With regard to this clone: Other nucleotide sequences in the sample specify the same CDR3. The V and J genes are TRBV5-4 and TRBJ2-7; TRBD1 might be the D (6 bases). CDR1 and CDR2 from the germline V gene are SGHNT and YYREEE (reference sequence). The CDR3 spans 13 residues. V was shortened by 1 base and J by 3 bases, with 8 bases between the two germline ends. CDR3 sequence (DNA): TGTGCCAGCAGCTTGAACAGGGACTACGAGCAGTACTTC. This encodes CASSLNRDYEQYF.

V and J are TRBV19 and TRBJ2-1; weak D call: TRBD2 (5 bases). The V gene lost 6 bases and the J gene lost 5 bases, with 17 bases spanning the gap. Germline-derived CDR1 and CDR2 are LNHDA and SQIVND (reference sequence). The CDR3 covers 15 residues. The CDR3 sequence: CASRGKTTTHNEQFF. The CDR3 bases are TGTGCCAGTAGGGGCAAGACTACGACGCACAATGAGCAGTTCTTC.

This rearrangement joins TRBV7-2 to TRBJ2-3, with TRBD2 identical over 10 bases. Germline CDR1 reads SGHTA; CDR2 reads FQGNSA. This CDR3 spans 16 amino acids. The trim removed 5 bases at V and 2 bases at J, leaving 7 bases unmatched. CDR3 DNA: TGTGCCAGCAGCAGACGGACTAGCGGTTCCACAGATACGCAGTATTTT. It translates to CASSRRTSGSTDTQYF. The whole variable domain, filled in from reference TRBV7-2 and TRBJ2-3, reads GAGVSQSPSNKVTEKGKDVELRCDPISGHTALYWYRQSLGQGLEFLIYFQGNSAPDKSGLPSDRFSAERTGGSVSTLTIQRTQQEDSAVYLCASSRRTSGSTDTQYFGPGTRLTVL.

This chain joins TRBV11-2 and TRBJ2-7; D might be TRBD2 (7 bases). The V end lost 8 bases, the J end lost 2 bases, and 19 bases lay between the germline ends. The CDR3 runs to 15 residues. The germline CDR1 and CDR2 sequences are SGHAT and FQNNGV. CDR3 nucleotides: TGTGCCAGCGCCGCGGGGGCAGGGAGTCCCTACGAGCAGTACTTC. As protein: CASAAGAGSPYEQYF.

The genes are TRBV9 and TRBJ2-4, with D maybe TRBD2 (6 bases). Looked up from germline, CDR1 is SGDLS and CDR2 is YYNGEE. V was cut by 0 bases and J by 9 bases, with 16 bases left in between. The CDR3 extends over 15 amino acids. CDR3 amino acids: CASSVEPAVGGIQYF. The CDR3 nucleotides read TGTGCCAGCAGCGTAGAACCGGCGGTGGGGGGCATTCAGTACTTC.

The chain recombines TRBV6-5 with TRBJ1-3; no reliable D call. The V end lost 9 bases, the J end lost 0 bases, and 12 bases lay between the germline ends. The V gene's germline CDR1 is MNHEY and CDR2 SVGAGI. The CDR3 consists of 14 residues. The CDR3, as DNA: TGTGCCAGTAAAACAGCTTTCTCTGGAAACACCATATATTTT. Residues: CASKTAFSGNTIYF.

The chain has TRBV23-1 and TRBJ1-2; unclear D gene. TRBV23-1 is given ORF status, its function remaining uncertain. The V end lost 0 bases, the J end lost 5 bases, and 16 bases lay between the germline ends. CDR3 length equals 16 residues. The CDR3 loop is CASSQSYVTFIYGYTF. CDR3 DNA sequence: TGCGCCAGCAGTCAATCCTACGTTACTTTCATTTATGGCTACACCTTC.

This rearrangement joins TRBV10-3 to TRBJ1-1, with a weak D call TRBD1 (5 bases). The CDR3 contains 13 residues. CDR1 is ENHRY and CDR2 is SYGVKD in the germline V gene. V was shortened by 7 bases and J by 3 bases, with 12 bases between the two germline ends. The CDR3 coding sequence is TGTGCCATCACCGAGGGGCCTTACACTGAAGCTTTCTTT. Protein product: CAITEGPYTEAFF.

The V gene is TRBV27, the J gene TRBJ1-1, with D hard to call. The V gene's germline CDR1 is MNHEY and CDR2 SMNVEV (reference sequence). The CDR3 sequence is 12 residues long. Trimming removed 6 bases from V and 3 bases from J, with 8 bases in between. The DNA of the CDR3 is TGTGCCAGCAGGTTTAGGGACACTGAAGCTTTCTTT. Translated, it gives CASRFRDTEAFF.

This sequence joins TRBV6-5 and TRBJ2-7, with D perhaps matching TRBD1 (5 bases). Between the trimmed V and J ends, which lost 6 bases and 2 bases, there was a span of 17 bases. From germline, CDR1 is MNHEY and CDR2 SVGAGI. The length of the CDR3 is 15 residues. CDR3 in amino acids: CASSPGTGLPYEQYF. The CDR3 bases are TGTGCCAGCAGCCCCGGAACAGGTCTCCCCTACGAGCAGTACTTC.

The chain recombines TRBV9 with TRBJ1-2; 7 positions agree with TRBD1. The CDR3 consists of 16 residues. Germline V gene sequence: CDR1 SGDLS, CDR2 YYNGEE. V was pared by 0 bases and J by 8 bases, with 13 bases of the junction left unmatched. CDR3 in DNA: TGTGCCAGCAGCGTAGCCGGGACAGCTCTGCCAGGAGGCTACACCTTC. Residues: CASSVAGTALPGGYTF.

V gene TRBV11-2 combines with J gene TRBJ2-7, with D possibly TRBD1 on 6 matching bases. V was clipped by 3 bases and J by 9 bases, with 12 bases between them. Per the germline V gene, CDR1 is SGHAT and CDR2 is FQNNGV. The CDR3 covers 12 residues. CDR3 bases: TGTGCCAGCAGCTTCACAGGGAAGGGGCAGTACTTC. It specifies CASSFTGKGQYF.

The chain joins TRBV7-8 to TRBJ1-2; no firm D call. The germline V gene encodes CDR1 SGHVS and CDR2 FQNEAQ. The CDR3 totals 14 residues. Trimming pared 5 bases from V and 4 bases from J, leaving 14 bases between. The CDR3 bases are TGTGCCAGCAGCCCTACATCACGGTCCTATGGCTACACCTTC. It translates to CASSPTSRSYGYTF.